The subject of this entry is one TCR beta chain. The sample is drawn from a study of blood T cells in healthy people across ages. A J-beta primer mix and a sample-barcoded 5' primer were used in a second PCR of about 7 to 12 cycles. TCRdb re-called the 5' RACE reads with MiXCR, one entry per CDR3 protein. The sample comprises some 710,000 distinct CDR3 sequences, about 20% of which are singletons, and less than 25% rests with the top ten. The receptor was derived from a man aged 70-80 years in good health. Input material: blood.

The CDR3 is CASSLRTGGTNSPLHF. The CDR3 DNA reads TGTGCCAGCAGCCTCAGGACAGGGGGTACCAATTCACCCCTCCACTTT. This chain uses TRBV5-5 with TRBJ1-6; 10 bases line up with TRBD1. From germline, CDR1 is SGHKS and CDR2 YYEKEE (reference sequence). J was trimmed by 7 bases and V by 4 bases; bases with no gene match: 8. The length of the CDR3 is 16 residues.